The clone carrying this TCR beta chain was counted ten times or more. The antigen is undetermined. The data derive from a study of T cell repertoires in cytomegalovirus infection. Study at large: Indications came from public TCR beta signatures; they pointed to CMV infection and to a matching HLA type. General study points: Dominant in the ex vivo response were TCR beta clonotypes restricted by HLA-C and specific for CMV. Pooled public TCR beta family frequency picked out CMV carriers with the relevant HLA.

Via MiXCR, TCRdb re-called the reads, giving one row per CDR3 protein. This sample yields about 460,000 distinct CDR3 sequences, of which 11% are seen a single time; roughly 10% belongs to the top ten. What was sequenced was PBMCs. The sequence was obtained from a human donor in good health (CMV status not recorded). Some clones in this sample may be carry-over from other donors' samples.

In nucleotides, the CDR3 is TGTGCCAGCAGCCCGGCGGGGGCATTGGAAAAACTGTTTTTT. Protein product: CASSPAGALEKLFF. This sequence joins TRBV12-3 or TRBV12-4 and TRBJ1-4; tentatively, D is TRBD1 (6 bases). V was pared by 6 bases and J by 8 bases, with 16 bases between. The CDR3 has 14 amino acids.